This note documents a single TCR beta chain sequence. Antigen specificity is unknown. The sequenced patients had an expansion of CD8+CD57+ cells seen by flow cytometry. Every patient was diagnosed with severe acquired aplastic anemia. This entry belongs to a study of CD8+CD57+ T cells in acquired aplastic anemia. Study context: Quantities of DNA derived from sorted CD4+ and CD8+ cells averaged 3.2 ug. Study-wide findings and caveats: Roughly 27 sequences, all CD8+ CDR3, were shared between patients and controls.

The study profiled TCR beta VDJ and CDR3 using genomic DNA as template. TCRdb re-called the reads with MiXCR, one entry per CDR3 protein. This table has under 200,000 distinct CDR3 sequences, 40% to 50% appearing once. Germline assignment: CDR1 MNHNS and CDR2 SASEGT. The CDR3 runs 13 residues. V lost 4 bases to trimming and J lost 5 bases; unmatched junction nucleotides: 5. The J gene is TRBJ2-7, the V gene TRBV6-1; the match to TRBD1 covers 7 bases. The receptor was isolated from a human donor with aplastic anemia. The sample taken for sequencing was sorted CD4+, CD8+, or CD8+CD57+ T cells (not recorded which) from PBMCs. CDR3 bases: TGTGCCAGCAGTGCAAGGGGGCCCCACGAGCAGTACTTC. Its protein is CASSARGPHEQYF.